Below, 11 T cell receptor beta chains from the same sample are listed, as sequenced in a study of blood T cell repertoires in COVID-19. The data were produced by immunoSEQ multiplex PCR, yet TCRdb's version contains in-frame clones alone and is incomplete. The table shows about 140,000 clones, with roughly 80% occurring only once. The material sequenced was PBMCs or T cells enriched from blood (not recorded which). These receptors came from a woman aged 18-29 years who had been exposed to COVID-19.

The chain carries TRBV7-3 and TRBJ1-1; 9 bases match TRBD1. CDR1 SGHTA and CDR2 FQGTGA come from the germline V gene. J was trimmed by 8 bases and V by 5 bases; bases with no gene match: 6. This CDR3 region has 13 residues. The CDR3 is CASSPHGQGEAFF. The CDR3 bases are TGTGCCAGCAGCCCCCACGGACAGGGGGAAGCTTTCTTT.

V gene TRBV3-1 (or the pseudogene TRBV3-2) combines with J gene TRBJ1-5; D not certain. The germline V gene encodes CDR1 LGHDT and CDR2 YNNKEL (reference sequence). The CDR3 consists of 15 residues. Trimming removed 4 bases at V and 4 bases at J, with 14 bases between. In nucleotides, the CDR3 is TGTGCCAGCAGCCTGGGCTTCTCCCAAAATCAGCCCCAGCATTTT. This translates into CASSLGFSQNQPQHF.

This chain connects TRBV18 to TRBJ1-1; no firm D call. The germline V and J ends were trimmed by 6 bases and 1 base, with 9 bases remaining between them. The CDR3 spans 13 residues. Germline values: CDR1 KGHSH, CDR2 LQKENI. CDR3 residues: CASSPAENTEAFF. The CDR3 DNA is TGTGCCAGCTCCCCAGCGGAGAACACTGAAGCTTTCTTT.

The rearrangement links TRBV7-2 to TRBJ1-2, with 9 bases aligning to TRBD1. V dropped 5 bases and J dropped 8; count of bases not matched to a gene: 12. The CDR3 consists of 15 residues. From germline, CDR1 is SGHTA and CDR2 FQGNSA. This CDR3 reads CASSPAGTGSQGYTF. The CDR3 coding sequence is TGTGCCAGCAGCCCCGCCGGGACAGGGTCTCAGGGCTACACCTTC.

The chain couples TRBV18 to TRBJ1-6, with D possibly TRBD1 on 6 matching bases. Per germline, CDR1 KGHSH and CDR2 LQKENI. The V end was cut by 4 bases, the J end by 8 bases, with 15 bases between. This CDR3 contains 15 residues. This chain's CDR3 is CASSLTGQPDSPLHF. The DNA for the CDR3 is TGTGCCAGCTCACTAACAGGGCAGCCGGATTCACCCCTCCACTTT.

V and J are TRBV5-1 and TRBJ1-1, with D unresolved. Germline V gene sequence: CDR1 SGHRS, CDR2 YFSETQ. CDR3 length: 13 residues. Trimming left V 5 bases short and J 1 base short, with 9 bases between. CDR3 loop: CASSTTKNTEAFF. The CDR3 nucleotides read TGCGCCAGCAGTACTACAAAGAACACTGAAGCTTTCTTT.

This clone showed up just once. The chain joins TRBV5-1 to TRBJ2-6; no reliable D call. V gave up 2 bases and J gave up 3 bases, with 9 bases separating them. CDR3 length: 15 residues. Per the germline V gene, CDR1 is SGHRS and CDR2 is YFSETQ. The DNA of the CDR3 is TGCGCCAGCAGCTTTTCCCCCCTTGGGGCCAACGTCCTGACTTTC. It encodes CASSFSPLGANVLTF.

This chain links TRBV5-6 with TRBJ1-1; D not certain. V was cut by 0 bases and J by 1 base, with 13 bases left in between. This CDR3 is built from 16 residues. The germline gives CDR1 SGHDT, CDR2 YYEEEE. CDR3 coding DNA: TGTGCCAGCAGCTTGGGAGTCGGAGTATCGAACACTGAAGCTTTCTTT. Protein product: CASSLGVGVSNTEAFF.

The rearrangement uses TRBV7-3 and TRBJ2-6, with D tentatively TRBD2 (5 bases). The CDR3 contains 16 residues. V was cut by 0 bases and J by 3 bases, with 9 bases left in between. CDR1 is SGHTA, CDR2 FQGTGA, per germline. The chain's CDR3 is CASSLTAGGGANVLTF. CDR3 sequence (DNA): TGTGCCAGCAGCTTAACGGCGGGCGGTGGGGCCAACGTCCTGACTTTC.

V gene TRBV6-1 combines with J gene TRBJ1-6; 8 bases are shared with TRBD1. J lost 9 bases, V lost 0 bases, and 10 bases had no gene match. Germline V gives CDR1 MNHNS, CDR2 SASEGT. The CDR3 contains 17 residues. CDR3 DNA: TGTGCCAGCAGTGAAGCGCTAGTGACAGGGGTTGGTTCACCCCTCCACTTT. Its protein product is CASSEALVTGVGSPLHF.

This clone came up a few times. The chain uses TRBV5-1 and TRBJ2-7; a possible D gene is TRBD1 (5 bases). The CDR3 runs to 14 residues. Germline values: CDR1 SGHRS, CDR2 YFSETQ. The V end lost 3 bases, the J end lost 5 bases, and 15 bases lay between the germline ends. The CDR3 spells CASSSYTGFNEQYF. As DNA, the CDR3 is TGCGCCAGCAGCTCGTACACAGGTTTTAACGAGCAGTACTTC. The variable domain in full, with the rest retrieved from reference TRBV5-1 and TRBJ2-7, is KAGVTQTPRYLIKTRGQQVTLSCSPISGHRSVSWYQQTPGQGLQFLFEYFSETQRNKGNFPGRFSGRQFSNSRSEMNVSTLELGDSALYLCASSSYTGFNEQYFGPGTRLTVT.